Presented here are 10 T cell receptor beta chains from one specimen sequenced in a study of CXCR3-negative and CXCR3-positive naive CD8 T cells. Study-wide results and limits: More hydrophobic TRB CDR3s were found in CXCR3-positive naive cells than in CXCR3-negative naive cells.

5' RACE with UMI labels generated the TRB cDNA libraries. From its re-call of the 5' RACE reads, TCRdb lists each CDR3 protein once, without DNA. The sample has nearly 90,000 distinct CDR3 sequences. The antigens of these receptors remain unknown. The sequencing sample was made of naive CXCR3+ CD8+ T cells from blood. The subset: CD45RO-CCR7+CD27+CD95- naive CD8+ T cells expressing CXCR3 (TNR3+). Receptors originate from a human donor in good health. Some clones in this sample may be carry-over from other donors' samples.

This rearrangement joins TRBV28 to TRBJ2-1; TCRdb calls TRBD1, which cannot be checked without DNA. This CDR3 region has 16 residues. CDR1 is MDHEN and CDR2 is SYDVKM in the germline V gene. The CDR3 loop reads CATGGFSGSSYNEQFF.

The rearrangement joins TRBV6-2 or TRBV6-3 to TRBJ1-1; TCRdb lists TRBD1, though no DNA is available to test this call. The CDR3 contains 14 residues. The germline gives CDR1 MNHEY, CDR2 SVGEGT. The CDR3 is CASSNDRTNTEAFF.

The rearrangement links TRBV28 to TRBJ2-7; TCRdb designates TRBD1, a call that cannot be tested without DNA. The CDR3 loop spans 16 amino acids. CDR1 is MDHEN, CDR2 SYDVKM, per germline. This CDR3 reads CASTLRGQVGSYEQYF.

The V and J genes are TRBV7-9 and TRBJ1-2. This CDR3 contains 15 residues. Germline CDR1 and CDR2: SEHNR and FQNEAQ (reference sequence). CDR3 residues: CASSLDRGTSYGYTF.

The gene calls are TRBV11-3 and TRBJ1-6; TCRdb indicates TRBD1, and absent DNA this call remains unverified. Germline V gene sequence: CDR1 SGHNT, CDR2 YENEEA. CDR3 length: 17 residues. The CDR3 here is CASSFPGPTVDNSPLHF.

The CDR3 sequence is CAISRTYGYTF. The genes are TRBV28 and TRBJ1-2. From germline, CDR1 is MDHEN and CDR2 SYDVKM. The CDR3 loop spans 11 amino acids.

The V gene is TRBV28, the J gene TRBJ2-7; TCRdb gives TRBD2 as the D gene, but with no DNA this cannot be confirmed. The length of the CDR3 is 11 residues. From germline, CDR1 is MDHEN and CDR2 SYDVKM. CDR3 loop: CASSRTYEQYF.

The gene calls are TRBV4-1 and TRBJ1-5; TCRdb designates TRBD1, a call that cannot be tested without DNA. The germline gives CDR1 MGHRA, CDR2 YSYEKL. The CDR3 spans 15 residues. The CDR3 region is CASSQGTGGSQPQHF.

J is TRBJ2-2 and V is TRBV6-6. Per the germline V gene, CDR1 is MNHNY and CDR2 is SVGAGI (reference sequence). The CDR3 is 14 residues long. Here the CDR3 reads CASRLVGDTGELFF.

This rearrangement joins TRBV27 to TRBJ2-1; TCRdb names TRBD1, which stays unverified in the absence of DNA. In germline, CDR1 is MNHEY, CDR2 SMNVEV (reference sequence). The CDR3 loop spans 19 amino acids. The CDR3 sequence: CASSQYYDSGTGSSNEQFF.